The 31 T cell receptor beta chains in this list originate from one sample, sequenced in a study of post-analysis software for immune sequencing data. Study results and limitations: Four or five TRBV segments, including TRBV5-6, TRBV5-1 and TRBV20-1, were more frequent in patients than controls.

Prepared TCR beta cDNA libraries contained unique molecular identifiers. TCRdb itself ran the PCR reads through MiXCR, one entry per CDR3 protein. The data show roughly 600,000 distinct CDR3 sequences, about 40% seen once. The antigens for these receptors are not known. The sequenced sample consisted of blood. These receptors all come from a girl aged 5-17 years with multiple sclerosis.

The rearrangement uses TRBV5-1 and TRBJ2-1; either TRBD1 or TRBD2 may supply D (5 bases each). V lost 3 bases and J lost 8, with 9 bases in between. From germline, CDR1 is SGHRS and CDR2 YFSETQ. The CDR3 is 12 residues long. Here the CDR3 reads CASSSEGYEQFF. The CDR3 DNA sequence: TGCGCCAGCAGCTCAGAGGGGTATGAGCAGTTCTTC.

The V call is TRBV7-9, the J call TRBJ2-1, with D hard to call. V gave up 5 bases and J gave up 8 bases, with 19 bases separating them. Germline CDR1 reads SEHNR; CDR2 reads FQNEAQ (reference sequence). This CDR3 contains 15 residues. The CDR3 nucleotides read TGTGCCAGCAGCACTTGGACGGCCCCAAAGGATGAGCAGTTCTTC. This translates into CASSTWTAPKDEQFF.

This clonotype is a singleton in its sample. The chain links TRBV7-2 to TRBJ2-3; D might be TRBD1 (6 bases). The CDR3 contains 14 residues. The germline V gene has CDR1 SGHTA and CDR2 FQGNSA. V was trimmed by 5 bases and J by 6 bases, leaving 15 bases between them. CDR3 loop: CASSPPRGRDTQYF. DNA for the CDR3: TGTGCCAGCAGCCCCCCCAGGGGACGTGATACGCAGTATTTT.

This chain uses TRBV28 with TRBJ2-7; 9 bases fit TRBD2. The DNA end lines up better with TRBJ2-5; the J call may be wrong. Germline V CDR1 and CDR2: MDHEN, SYDVKM. This CDR3 comprises 16 residues. Here the CDR3 DNA reads TGTGCCAGCAGTTCGAGACTAGCGGACCAAGGGGAGACCCAGTACTTC. Its translation is CASSSRLADQGETQYF.

This clonotype showed up just a few times. The rearrangement uses TRBV5-1 and TRBJ2-1; D assignment may be TRBD1 or TRBD2 (6 bases each). V was trimmed by 0 bases and J by 12 bases, leaving 13 bases between them. This CDR3 is built from 13 residues. Germline V gene data show CDR1 as SGHRS and CDR2 as YFSETQ. CDR3 coding DNA: TGCGCCAGCAGCTTGGGAGGGGGGAGTAGGCAGTTCTTC. Amino acid sequence: CASSLGGGSRQFF. Supplemented by reference TRBV5-1 and TRBJ2-1, the full variable domain reads KAGVTQTPRYLIKTRGQQVTLSCSPISGHRSVSWYQQTPGQGLQFLFEYFSETQRNKGNFPGRFSGRQFSNSRSEMNVSTLELGDSALYLCASSLGGGSRQFFGPGTRLTVL.

The chain employs TRBV7-2 and TRBJ1-3; perhaps TRBD1 as D (5 bases). This CDR3 comprises 16 residues. V shed 5 bases and J shed 2 bases, with 16 bases lying between them. The germline CDR1 and CDR2 sequences are SGHTA and FQGNSA. The CDR3 spells CASSITGLFAGNTIYF. CDR3 bases: TGTGCCAGCAGCATCACGGGACTTTTTGCTGGAAACACCATATATTTT.

On this clonotype: Germline is not matched at one junction end, which may reflect a read error. The V call is TRBV6-6, the J call TRBJ1-2, with 7 bases matching TRBD1. The V gene's germline CDR1 is MNHNY and CDR2 SVGAGI (reference sequence). This CDR3 region has 13 residues. CDR3 DNA: TGTGCCAGCAGGACGGGACAGCACTATGGCTACATCTTC. Translating it yields CASRTGQHYGYIF.

The CDR3 spells CASSQELAEYEQYF. CDR3 nucleotide sequence: TGCGCCAGCAGCCAAGAACTAGCTGAATACGAGCAGTACTTC. The chain carries TRBV4-1 and TRBJ2-7; D possibly corresponds to TRBD2 (6 bases). The CDR3 is 14 residues long. V dropped 0 bases and J dropped 4 bases, with 10 bases sitting between them. In germline, CDR1 is MGHRA, CDR2 YSYEKL.

The chain carries TRBV27 and TRBJ2-3; D may be TRBD2 (5 bases). Trimming took off 2 bases at V and 0 bases at J, with 21 bases between the two ends. The CDR3 loop spans 19 amino acids. The germline CDR1 and CDR2 sequences are MNHEY and SMNVEV (reference sequence). CDR3 nucleotide sequence: TGTGCCAGCAGTTTAGCGGTTCAAATCCCTCGCGGGAGCACAGATACGCAGTATTTT. Translating it yields CASSLAVQIPRGSTDTQYF.

On this clonotype: Germline is not matched at one junction end, which may reflect a read error. The chain employs TRBV12-3 or TRBV12-4 and TRBJ2-1; 15 nucleotides line up with TRBD2. There are 18 residues in the CDR3. CDR3 DNA: TGTGCCAGCAGTTTAATGGGACTAGCGGGGGGCGGCTACAATGGGCAGTTCTTC. Encoded protein: CASSLMGLAGGGYNGQFF.

This chain links TRBV7-2 with TRBJ1-2, with D unclear. CDR3 length: 16 residues. With 2 bases removed from V and 4 bases from J, the gap between germline ends came to 17 bases. Germline V gene sequence: CDR1 SGHTA, CDR2 FQGNSA. In nucleotides, the CDR3 is TGTGCCAGCAGCTTACCCCTGTGGGCAGATGCCTATGGCTACACCTTC. This sequence encodes CASSLPLWADAYGYTF.

This clonotype has only a few counts. The CDR3 reads CATRNRLGTEIYEQYF. The CDR3 nucleotides are TGTGCCACCCGAAATAGGTTGGGGACAGAGATCTACGAGCAGTACTTC. This sequence joins TRBV10-3 and TRBJ2-7; 7 bases are shared with TRBD1. The junction had 18 bases not matched to a gene; V was cut back by 10 bases and J by 3 bases. The CDR3 contains 16 residues. Germline V gives CDR1 ENHRY, CDR2 SYGVKD.

In its sample, this clonotype was seen a few times. J is TRBJ2-7 and V is TRBV12-3 or TRBV12-4; maybe TRBD2 (5 bases). The V end was cut by 0 bases, the J end by 5 bases, with 11 bases between. The CDR3 runs to 14 residues. The CDR3 coding sequence is TGTGCCAGCAGTTTAGCGCGGGCTAGTAACGAGCAGTACTTC. Translated: CASSLARASNEQYF.

The chain recombines TRBV10-3 with TRBJ1-1, with a possible D match to TRBD1 (5 bases). The CDR3 totals 19 residues. CDR1 is ENHRY and CDR2 is SYGVKD in the germline V gene. V lost 6 bases to trimming and J lost 3 bases, with 29 bases between them. CDR3 coding DNA: TGTGCCATCAGCCGCGGAGGGTCAGTAGGGGCGCGGATGGACACTGAAGCTTTCTTT. Its protein product is CAISRGGSVGARMDTEAFF.

This rearrangement joins TRBV27 to TRBJ2-5; D not certain. Germline V gene lookup returns CDR1 MNHEY and CDR2 SMNVEV (reference sequence). The length of the CDR3 is 13 residues. V lost 6 bases and J 0 bases, leaving 8 bases between the germline ends. In DNA, the CDR3 is TGTGCCAGCAGCACCGGACACCAAGAGACCCAGTACTTC. Its protein product is CASSTGHQETQYF.

The chain uses TRBV5-4 and TRBJ2-5; tentatively, D is TRBD2 (5 bases). TRBJ2-7 matches the DNA end more closely, so the J call is doubtful. The germline CDR1 and CDR2 sequences are SGHNT and YYREEE (reference sequence). The CDR3 has 16 amino acids. CDR3 sequence reads: CASSLDTGNPTYEQYF. The CDR3 bases are TGTGCCAGCAGCTTGGACACCGGGAACCCGACCTACGAGCAGTACTTC.

This clonotype turned up a few times. The J gene is TRBJ2-7, the V gene TRBV20-1; TRBD2 aligns across 8 bases. The CDR3 covers 14 residues. Germline V gene sequence: CDR1 DFQATT, CDR2 SNEGSKA (reference sequence). DNA for the CDR3: TGCAGCGTCGGGAGGGACCTTAGCTCCTACGAGCAGTACTTC. This encodes CSVGRDLSSYEQYF.

This clonotype was detected a few times. The genes are TRBV5-1 and TRBJ2-7; D might be TRBD1 or TRBD2, each matching 5 bases. This CDR3 is built from 17 residues. The V end lost 0 bases, the J end lost 1 base, and 17 bases lay between the germline ends. Germline V gene lookup returns CDR1 SGHRS and CDR2 YFSETQ. DNA of the CDR3: TGCGCCAGCAGCTTGGCCGGGACGTTCGGTTTGTCCTACGAGCAGTACTTC. This translates into CASSLAGTFGLSYEQYF. Based on the CDR3 plus reference TRBV5-1 and TRBJ2-7, the full variable domain is KAGVTQTPRYLIKTRGQQVTLSCSPISGHRSVSWYQQTPGQGLQFLFEYFSETQRNKGNFPGRFSGRQFSNSRSEMNVSTLELGDSALYLCASSLAGTFGLSYEQYFGPGTRLTVT.

This clonotype was seen only a few times. The chain links TRBV5-1 to TRBJ2-3; D may correspond to TRBD1 or TRBD2 (6 bases each). V was trimmed by 5 bases and J by 8 bases, leaving 15 bases between them. Germline CDR1 reads SGHRS; CDR2 reads YFSETQ. The CDR3 contains 13 residues. CDR3 loop: CASSSEGDGTQYF. The CDR3 DNA sequence: TGCGCCAGCAGTTCGGAGGGGGATGGTACGCAGTATTTT. Full variable domain (rest looked up from reference TRBV5-1 and TRBJ2-3): KAGVTQTPRYLIKTRGQQVTLSCSPISGHRSVSWYQQTPGQGLQFLFEYFSETQRNKGNFPGRFSGRQFSNSRSEMNVSTLELGDSALYLCASSSEGDGTQYFGPGTRLTVL.

The J gene is TRBJ1-2, the V gene TRBV12-3 or TRBV12-4, with 8 positions matching TRBD1. This CDR3 contains 15 residues. The V segment lost 5 bases and the J segment 2 bases; nucleotides outside the gene matches: 7. The CDR3 loop is CASSPTGQANYGYTF. CDR3 bases: TGTGCCAGCAGTCCGACGGGACAGGCGAACTATGGCTACACCTTC.

The rearrangement joins TRBV10-1 to TRBJ2-1; 10 bases map to TRBD2. V shed 7 bases and J 5 bases; nucleotides not matched to a gene: 8. CDR1 is WNHNN and CDR2 is SYGVQD in the germline V gene (reference sequence). This CDR3 spans 15 amino acids. The CDR3, as DNA: TGCGCCAGCAACCCCGGGACTAGCGCGAACAATGAGCAGTTCTTC. Protein product: CASNPGTSANNEQFF.

The chain is built from TRBV11-2 and TRBJ2-5; 9 nucleotides agree with TRBD1. The assigned J gene may be wrong: the sequence end matches TRBJ2-7 better. The CDR3 consists of 15 residues. Looked up from germline, CDR1 is SGHAT and CDR2 is FQNNGV. The CDR3 region has the DNA TGTGCCAGCAGGACACCCGGGACAGGGTCTTACGAGCAGTACTTC. It is translated as CASRTPGTGSYEQYF.

The sample holds one count of this clonotype. V usage is TRBV4-1 and J usage is TRBJ2-1, with 9 positions matching TRBD2. CDR1 and CDR2 (germline): MGHRA, YSYEKL. With V trimmed by 1 base and J by 5 bases, 9 bases remained unmatched. The CDR3 is 17 residues long. This chain's CDR3 is CASSQGEAGGPHNEQFF. The CDR3 nucleotides are TGCGCCAGCAGCCAAGGGGAAGCGGGGGGCCCCCACAATGAGCAGTTCTTC.

The chain combines TRBV10-3 with TRBJ2-7; TRBD1 or TRBD2 may be the D gene (5 bases each). The V gene lost 3 bases and the J gene lost 2 bases, with 17 bases spanning the gap. Germline CDR1 is ENHRY and CDR2 is SYGVKD. This CDR3 comprises 16 residues. The CDR3 loop is CAISDPGSTLTYEQYF. As DNA, the CDR3 is TGTGCCATCAGTGACCCAGGGAGTACACTTACCTACGAGCAGTACTTC.

This rearrangement joins TRBV30 to TRBJ2-5; no firm D call. The J call is in doubt because the DNA end fits TRBJ2-7 better. Germline V gene data show CDR1 as GTSNPN and CDR2 as SVGIG (reference sequence). The CDR3 runs 13 residues. DNA for the CDR3: TGTGCCTGGAGTCCGCCCGGTCCCTACGAGCAGTACTTC. Its translation is CAWSPPGPYEQYF.

This clonotype has more than one count but fewer than ten. The chain carries TRBV12-3 or TRBV12-4 and TRBJ1-5; no definite D call. Trimming took 0 bases from V and 5 from J, leaving 5 bases between them. This CDR3 is 13 amino acids long. The CDR3: CASSLAGDQPQHF. CDR3 bases: TGTGCCAGCAGTTTAGCCGGGGATCAGCCCCAGCATTTT.

The chain couples TRBV3-1 to TRBJ2-7; unclear D gene. The V end was cut by 0 bases, the J end by 5 bases, with 8 bases between. The CDR3 totals 13 residues. CDR1 and CDR2 (germline): LGHDT, YNNKEL (reference sequence). CDR3 nucleotides: TGTGCCAGCAGCCAAGATTCCTACCACGAGCAGTACTTC. Translated: CASSQDSYHEQYF.

The rearrangement uses TRBV20-1 and TRBJ1-2, with D possibly being TRBD1 (5 bases). The CDR3 spans 12 residues. From germline, CDR1 is DFQATT and CDR2 SNEGSKA (reference sequence). V dropped 1 base and J dropped 4 bases, with 7 bases sitting between them. The CDR3 spells CSARGRGYGYTF. DNA of the CDR3: TGCAGTGCTAGAGGAAGGGGCTATGGCTACACCTTC.

This sequence joins TRBV10-3 and TRBJ2-3; either TRBD1 or TRBD2 may supply D (5 bases each). The V and J ends lost 11 bases and 3 bases respectively, with 12 bases between them. The CDR3 runs to 12 residues. The germline V gene encodes CDR1 ENHRY and CDR2 SYGVKD. The CDR3 DNA follows: TGTGCCGCCCGAGGGGAGACAGATACGCAGTATTTT. It yields the protein CAARGETDTQYF.

The rearrangement uses TRBV20-1 and TRBJ2-5; TRBD1 matches at 7 bases. This CDR3 region has 12 residues. The germline V gene has CDR1 DFQATT and CDR2 SNEGSKA (reference sequence). V was pared by 4 bases and J by 4 bases, with 3 bases of the junction left unmatched. CDR3 sequence (DNA): TGCAGTGCTACGACAGGGAGAGAGACCCAGTACTTC. It encodes CSATTGRETQYF.

As concerns this clonotype: A junction boundary mismatches the germline segment, possibly from a read error. This chain's CDR3 is CVSSVESGRSPLHF. CDR3 coding DNA: TGTGTCAGCAGCGTAGAGTCAGGGCGGTCACCCCTCCACTTT. This rearrangement joins TRBV9 to TRBJ1-6, with D possibly being TRBD1 (5 bases). The CDR3 spans 14 residues. Germline V gene lookup returns CDR1 SGDLS and CDR2 YYNGEE.